This T cell receptor (beta chain) was sequenced for a study of T cells after yellow fever vaccination. Researchers made TCR cDNA using 5'RACE template switching, and this step added a universal primer site and UMIs. MiXCR, run by TCRdb on the 5' RACE reads, gives a single entry per CDR3 protein. The data contain about 220,000 distinct CDR3 sequences, under 3.5% of them singletons. The CDR3 is 12 residues long. From germline, CDR1 is SQVTM and CDR2 ANQGSEA. With 4 bases removed from V and 4 bases from J, the gap between germline ends came to 10 bases. This clonotype was detected only a few times. The source of this sequence is a man younger than 35 who received the YFV17D yellow fever vaccine. The sequencing here drew on CD4+ T cells sorted from PBMCs, taken 10 days after the yellow fever booster vaccination. The J gene is TRBJ1-2, the V gene TRBV29-1; D not certain. The CDR3 nucleotides are TGCAGCGTTGCAGAGGGAGTCTATGGCTACACCTTC. It translates to CSVAEGVYGYTF.